This TCR beta chain was captured by sequencing in a study of PD-1 blockade in classical Hodgkin lymphoma. The time point: cycle 4 day 1 (C4D1), after five to seven weeks of nivolumab. Relapse was seen in all patients after autologous stem cell transplantation, and brentuximab vedotin exposure was variable. Sequenced by immunoSEQ multiplex PCR; TCRdb stores in-frame clones only, minus some. The table records approximately 22,000 clones, 60% to 80% of them present only once. Germline V gives CDR1 SGHTA, CDR2 FQGNSA. V was cut by 1 base and J by 6 bases, with 17 bases left in between. This CDR3 has 16 amino acids.

The sample in question was peripheral blood mononuclear cells (PBMCs), obtained before the fourth cycle of nivolumab. The receptor comes from a human donor with classical Hodgkin lymphoma. V gene TRBV7-2 combines with J gene TRBJ2-3; perhaps D is TRBD1 or TRBD2 (5 bases each). CDR3 loop: CASSLEGPGSRDTQYF. CDR3 bases: TGTGCCAGCAGCTTAGAGGGCCCAGGGAGTAGGGATACGCAGTATTTT.